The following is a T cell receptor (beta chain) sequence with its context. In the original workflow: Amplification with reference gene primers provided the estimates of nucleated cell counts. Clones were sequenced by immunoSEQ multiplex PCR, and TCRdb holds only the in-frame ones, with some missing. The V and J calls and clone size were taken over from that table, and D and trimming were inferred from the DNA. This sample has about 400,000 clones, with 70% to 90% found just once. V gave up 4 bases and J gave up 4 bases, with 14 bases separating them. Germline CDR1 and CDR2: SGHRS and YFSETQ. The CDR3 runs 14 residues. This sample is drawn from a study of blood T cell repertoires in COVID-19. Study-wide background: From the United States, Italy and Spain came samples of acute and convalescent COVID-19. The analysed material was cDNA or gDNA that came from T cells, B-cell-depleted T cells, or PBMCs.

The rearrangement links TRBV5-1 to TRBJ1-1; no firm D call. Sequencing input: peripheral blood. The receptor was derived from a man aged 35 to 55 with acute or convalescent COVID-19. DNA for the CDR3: TGCGCCAGCAGCGGAGGGTTATGGGGCACTGAAGCTTTCTTT. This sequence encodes CASSGGLWGTEAFF.